The entry that follows covers one T cell receptor (beta chain) sequence. V lost 4 bases to trimming and J lost 0 bases; unmatched junction nucleotides: 3. The V gene's germline CDR1 is LGHDT and CDR2 YNNKEL (reference sequence). This CDR3 region has 15 residues. The data derive from a study of blood T cell repertoires in COVID-19. The protocol was immunoSEQ multiplex PCR, while the TCRdb copy is restricted to in-frame clones and leaves out a portion. The sample yields fewer than 250,000 clones, roughly nine tenths seen once. Sequenced input: peripheral blood. The V call is TRBV3-1 (or the pseudogene TRBV3-2), the J call TRBJ1-3; 7 bases are a match to TRBD1. The clonotype originates from a man younger than 45 with acute or convalescent COVID-19. The CDR3 loop is CASSRGTDSGNTIYF. Here the CDR3 DNA reads TGTGCCAGCAGCCGAGGGACAGACTCTGGAAACACCATATATTTT.